The 12 T cell receptor beta chains reported below all come from one sample, sequenced in a study of TIL therapy for anti-PD-1-resistant metastatic lung cancer. This sample's time point: pre-treatment sample, taken before nivolumab and TIL therapy. The libraries were made with immunoSEQ v3. The repertoire was sequenced with immunoSEQ multiplex PCR; TCRdb's copy has only in-frame clones and lacks some. The sample lists some 43,000 clones, 70% to 80% occurring once. The source material was blood, sampled at baseline. The receptors were gathered from a man in his 70s with non-small cell lung cancer.

The V call is TRBV6-1, the J call TRBJ1-2; 9 positions match TRBD1. V shed 7 bases and J 4 bases; nucleotides not matched to a gene: 10. CDR3 size: 15 residues. Germline-derived CDR1 and CDR2 are MNHNS and SASEGT. Here the CDR3 reads CASTLGVGQGYGYTF. DNA of the CDR3: TGTGCCAGCACCCTTGGAGTGGGACAGGGCTATGGCTACACCTTC.

The J gene is TRBJ1-6, the V gene TRBV2; weak D call: TRBD1 (6 bases). Deletions cut 8 bases from V and 0 bases from J, with 11 bases between. Germline V gene lookup returns CDR1 SNHLY and CDR2 FYNNEI. CDR3 length: 15 amino acids. In DNA, the CDR3 is TGTGCCAGCGATGGACAGAGCTCCTATAATTCACCCCTCCACTTT. Protein: CASDGQSSYNSPLHF.

Comments on this clone: One junction end disagrees with the germline gene, perhaps due to a read error. The J gene is TRBJ2-1, the V gene TRBV28; D unresolved. Germline V gene sequence: CDR1 MDHEN, CDR2 SYDVKM. CDR3 length equals 11 residues. This chain's CDR3 is CAGSLLNEQFF. CDR3 coding DNA: TGTGCCGGCAGTTTATTGAATGAGCAGTTCTTC.

The gene calls are TRBV14 and TRBJ2-1, with D possibly being TRBD2 (5 bases). The CDR3 contains 15 residues. CDR1 and CDR2 (germline): SGHDN, FVKESK. V lost 1 base and J lost 5, with 12 bases in between. CDR3 amino acids: CASSQGRGLDNEQFF. CDR3 DNA sequence: TGTGCCAGCAGCCAAGGAAGAGGGTTGGACAATGAGCAGTTCTTC.

The rearrangement joins TRBV6-1 to TRBJ2-1; possible D gene TRBD2, 6 bases. Germline V gene data show CDR1 as MNHNS and CDR2 as SASEGT. With 5 bases removed from V and 7 bases from J, the gap between germline ends came to 15 bases. CDR3 size: 14 residues. The CDR3 spells CASSRGTNPNEQFF. CDR3 in DNA: TGTGCCAGCAGTCGGGGGACGAACCCAAATGAGCAGTTCTTC.

This clone appeared a single time. The gene calls are TRBV7-2 and TRBJ2-1; 9 bases are shared with TRBD2. Germline V lookup: CDR1 SGHTA, CDR2 FQGNSA. V dropped 1 base and J dropped 10; count of bases not matched to a gene: 11. The CDR3 contains 16 residues. The CDR3 nucleotides are TGTGCCAGCAGCTTAGAAGCGGGAGGTCTACAGCGCGAGCAGTTCTTC. Amino acid sequence: CASSLEAGGLQREQFF.

This clone was counted only a few times. The rearrangement uses TRBV6-5 and TRBJ1-2; maybe TRBD1 (6 bases). Germline-derived CDR1 and CDR2 are MNHEY and SVGAGI. V was pared by 2 bases and J by 3 bases, with 10 bases between. The CDR3 runs 14 residues. The CDR3 sequence is CASSYLPGDYGYTF. The CDR3 DNA sequence: TGTGCCAGCAGTTACCTGCCAGGGGACTATGGCTACACCTTC.

This chain uses TRBV11-2 with TRBJ2-5, with D perhaps TRBD1 or TRBD2 (5 bases each). The germline CDR1 and CDR2 sequences are SGHAT and FQNNGV. V dropped 0 bases and J dropped 10 bases, with 18 bases sitting between them. The CDR3 loop spans 15 amino acids. Written as DNA, the CDR3 is TGTGCCAGCAGCTTAGATGGGACCCCCGGGGTCGACCAGTACTTC. Protein product: CASSLDGTPGVDQYF.

The chain recombines TRBV5-1 with TRBJ1-4, with 7 bases aligning to TRBD1. V gave up 0 bases and J gave up 5 bases; unmatched junction bases: 4. Germline CDR1 reads SGHRS; CDR2 reads YFSETQ. The CDR3 loop spans 15 amino acids. CDR3 sequence (DNA): TGCGCCAGCAGCTTGGTGGGGACAGAAAATGAAAAACTGTTTTTT. Protein sequence: CASSLVGTENEKLFF.

V and J are TRBV9 and TRBJ2-2; 7 bases align to TRBD2. The CDR3 has 16 residues. Germline values: CDR1 SGDLS, CDR2 YYNGEE. J gave up 1 base and V 0 bases, and 3 bases lay outside the gene matches. This CDR3 reads CASSVVSSGNTGELFF. CDR3 bases: TGTGCCAGCAGCGTAGTTTCTAGCGGGAACACCGGGGAGCTGTTTTTT.

The J gene is TRBJ2-1, the V gene TRBV27, with 7 nucleotides matching TRBD1. V shed 3 bases and J 3 bases; nucleotides not matched to a gene: 2. There are 14 residues in the CDR3. Germline V gene data show CDR1 as MNHEY and CDR2 as SMNVEV (reference sequence). The CDR3 sequence is CASSLSGGYNEQFF. Written as DNA, the CDR3 is TGTGCCAGCAGTTTGTCAGGGGGCTACAATGAGCAGTTCTTC.

The genes are TRBV21-1 and TRBJ2-4; the table calls TRBD2, which could not be checked here. TRBV21-1 is an annotated pseudogene. CDR3 size: 19 residues. CDR3 region: CASSSPFVKKLIAKNIQYF. CDR3 DNA: TGTGCCAGCAGCAGCCCATTTGTAAAGAAACTCATAGCCAAAAACATTCAGTACTTC.